This TCR beta chain was identified in a study of blood T cell repertoires in COVID-19. Turning to the study itself: Sample material is recorded as cDNA or gDNA derived from T cells, B-cell-depleted T cells, or PBMCs.

In the study's own analysis: Amplifying reference gene primers gave estimates of nucleated cell counts. Assay: immunoSEQ multiplex PCR; the TCRdb copy retains only in-frame clones and omits some. The V and J calls and the clone size are those of that table, but D and trimming were determined from the DNA. The sample carries approximately 330,000 clones, 65% to 90% recorded once. The CDR3 runs 13 residues. V was clipped by 10 bases and J by 7 bases, with 14 bases between them. Germline assignment: CDR1 MNHEY and CDR2 SVGAGI. Cohorts were based on clinical histories the participants reported. The sequenced material came from PBMCs or T cells enriched from blood (not recorded which). The TCR was taken from a woman in her thirties or forties with acute COVID-19. This chain joins TRBV6-5 and TRBJ1-6; possibly TRBD1 for D (5 bases). The CDR3 protein is CATTGGVNSPLHF. The CDR3 DNA reads as TGTGCCACCACGGGGGGAGTGAATTCACCCCTCCACTTT.